This entry is about one TCR beta chain. What it binds is unknown. After removal of 0 bases from V and 6 bases from J, the junction contained 6 bases not matched to a gene. This CDR3 is built from 16 residues. Germline assignment: CDR1 WNHNN and CDR2 SYGVQD (reference sequence). This record comes from a study of OX40 agonist ivuxolimab in advanced cancers. Study-level background: Patients got intravenous ivuxolimab at 0.01 to 10 mg/kg every 2 weeks. Regarding the study as a whole: Expanded clones belonging to CD8+ T cells outnumbered, on average, those of CD4+. Clonal expansion in partial responders at 0.1-3.0 mg/kg ranked among the lowest.

Sequencing used immunoSEQ multiplex PCR; TCRdb keeps in-frame clones, though not all of them. The sample has more than 70,000 clones; about 89% are singletons. The chain employs TRBV10-1 and TRBJ2-1, with 9 bases aligning to TRBD1. This sample comprised CD4+ or CD8+ T cells sorted from blood, obtained in a trial of the OX40 agonist ivuxolimab. The sequence came from an adult with an advanced solid tumor such as melanoma, head and neck, liver or kidney cancer. The DNA for the CDR3 is TGCGCCAGCAGTGAGTCTGCGGGACAGGGTTCCAATGAGCAGTTCTTC. It yields the protein CASSESAGQGSNEQFF.